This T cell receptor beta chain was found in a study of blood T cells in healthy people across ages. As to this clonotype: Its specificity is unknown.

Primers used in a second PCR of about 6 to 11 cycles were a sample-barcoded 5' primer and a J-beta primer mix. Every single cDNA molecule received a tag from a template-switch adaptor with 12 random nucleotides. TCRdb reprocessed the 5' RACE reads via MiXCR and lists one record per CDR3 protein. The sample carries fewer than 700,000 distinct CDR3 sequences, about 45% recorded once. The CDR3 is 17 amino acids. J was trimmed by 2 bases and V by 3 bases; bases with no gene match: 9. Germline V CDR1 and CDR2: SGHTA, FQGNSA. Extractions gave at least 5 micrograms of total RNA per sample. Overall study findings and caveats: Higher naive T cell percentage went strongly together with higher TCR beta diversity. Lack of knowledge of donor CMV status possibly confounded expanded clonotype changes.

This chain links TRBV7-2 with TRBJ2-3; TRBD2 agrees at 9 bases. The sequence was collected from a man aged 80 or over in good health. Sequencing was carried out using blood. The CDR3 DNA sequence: TGTGCCAGCAGCTTGAACTTGCTAGCGGGATACACAGATACGCAGTATTTT. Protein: CASSLNLLAGYTDTQYF.